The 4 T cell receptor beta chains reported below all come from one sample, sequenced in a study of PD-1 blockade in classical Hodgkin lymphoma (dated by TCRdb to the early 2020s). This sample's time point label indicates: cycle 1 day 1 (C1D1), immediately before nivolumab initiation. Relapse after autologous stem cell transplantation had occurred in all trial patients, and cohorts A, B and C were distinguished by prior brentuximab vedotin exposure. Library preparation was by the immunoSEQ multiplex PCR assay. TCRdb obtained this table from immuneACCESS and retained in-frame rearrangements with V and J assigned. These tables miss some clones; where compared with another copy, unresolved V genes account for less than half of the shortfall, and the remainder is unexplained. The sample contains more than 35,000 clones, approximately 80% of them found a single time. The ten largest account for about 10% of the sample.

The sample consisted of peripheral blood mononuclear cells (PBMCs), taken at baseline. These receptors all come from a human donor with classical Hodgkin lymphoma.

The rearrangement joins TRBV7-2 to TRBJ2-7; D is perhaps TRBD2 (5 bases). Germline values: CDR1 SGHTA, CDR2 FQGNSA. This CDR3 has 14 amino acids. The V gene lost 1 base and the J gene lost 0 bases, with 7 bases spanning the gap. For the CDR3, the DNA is TGTGCCAGCAGCTTAGATGGGAGCTCCTACGAGCAGTACTTC. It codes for CASSLDGSSYEQYF.

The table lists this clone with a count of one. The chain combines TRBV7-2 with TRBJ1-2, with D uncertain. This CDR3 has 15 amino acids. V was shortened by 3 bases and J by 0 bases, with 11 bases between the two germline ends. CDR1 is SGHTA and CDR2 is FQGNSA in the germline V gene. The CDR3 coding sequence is TGTGCCAGCAGCTTTTCGCCGAATTCTAACTATGGCTACACCTTC. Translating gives CASSFSPNSNYGYTF. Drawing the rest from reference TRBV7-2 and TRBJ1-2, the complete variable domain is GAGVSQSPSNKVTEKGKDVELRCDPISGHTALYWYRQSLGQGLEFLIYFQGNSAPDKSGLPSDRFSAERTGGSVSTLTIQRTQQEDSAVYLCASSFSPNSNYGYTFGSGTRLTVV.

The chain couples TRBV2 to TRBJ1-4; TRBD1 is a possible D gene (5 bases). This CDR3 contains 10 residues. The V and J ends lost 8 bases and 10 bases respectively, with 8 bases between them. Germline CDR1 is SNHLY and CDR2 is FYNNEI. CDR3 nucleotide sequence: TGTGCCAGCGACGGGGGAAAACTGTTTTTT. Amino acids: CASDGGKLFF.

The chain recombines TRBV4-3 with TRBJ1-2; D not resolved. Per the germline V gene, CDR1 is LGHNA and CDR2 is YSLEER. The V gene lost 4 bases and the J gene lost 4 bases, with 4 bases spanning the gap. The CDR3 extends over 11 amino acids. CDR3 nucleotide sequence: TGCGCCAGCAGCCCCGGCTATGGCTACACCTTC. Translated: CASSPGYGYTF.